These 20 T cell receptor beta chains were all obtained from the same sample, sequenced in a study of OX40 agonist ivuxolimab in advanced cancers. Profiling relied on immunoSEQ multiplex PCR, and the TCRdb table lists in-frame clones only, not all of them. The table shows tens of thousands of clones, with roughly 89% occurring only once. The specimen comprised CD4+ or CD8+ T cells sorted from blood, sampled in a trial of the OX40 agonist ivuxolimab. Source of these receptors: an adult with an advanced solid tumor such as melanoma, head and neck, liver or kidney cancer.

Only a few counts were recorded for this clone. The chain carries TRBV6-5 and TRBJ1-1; 8 bases fit TRBD1. The germline CDR1 and CDR2 sequences are MNHEY and SVGAGI. J lost 1 base, V lost 6 bases, and 4 bases had no gene match. The CDR3 contains 14 residues. CDR3 amino acids: CASRHRGGNTEAFF. In DNA, the CDR3 is TGTGCCAGCAGACACAGGGGGGGGAACACTGAAGCTTTCTTT.

The CDR3 reads CASRLNRDTQYF. CDR3 nucleotides: TGTGCCAGTAGGTTAAACAGAGATACGCAGTATTTT. The rearrangement links TRBV19 to TRBJ2-3; D remains ambiguous. Trimming shortened V by 6 bases and J by 5 bases, and 9 bases separated the two germline ends. Germline CDR1 is LNHDA and CDR2 is SQIVND (reference sequence). The CDR3 sequence is 12 residues long.

This chain uses TRBV28 with TRBJ2-2; 7 nucleotides match TRBD2. Trimming removed 5 bases from V and 7 bases from J; junction bases left unmatched: 1. CDR1 is MDHEN and CDR2 is SYDVKM in the germline V gene. The CDR3 covers 12 residues. The CDR3 DNA is TGTGCCAGCAGTGGGGAGGGCGGGGAGCTGTTTTTT. Protein product: CASSGEGGELFF.

This rearrangement joins TRBV7-2 to TRBJ1-5, with 7 positions matching TRBD1. In germline, CDR1 is SGHTA, CDR2 FQGNSA. This CDR3 has 13 residues. V lost 5 bases to trimming and J lost 3 bases; unmatched junction nucleotides: 1. The DNA for the CDR3 is TGTGCCAGCAGCGACAGGGTCAATCAGCCCCAGCATTTT. It specifies CASSDRVNQPQHF.

This sequence joins TRBV28 and TRBJ1-4; possibly TRBD1 for D (5 bases). Germline values: CDR1 MDHEN, CDR2 SYDVKM. CDR3 length equals 14 residues. With 1 base removed from V and 7 bases from J, the gap between germline ends came to 10 bases. CDR3 region: CASSLSRGGEKLFF. In DNA, the CDR3 is TGTGCCAGCAGTTTATCTAGGGGAGGTGAAAAACTGTTTTTT. The variable domain in full, with the rest retrieved from reference TRBV28 and TRBJ1-4, is DVKVTQSSRYLVKRTGEKVFLECVQDMDHENMFWYRQDPGLGLRLIYFSYDVKMKEKGDIPEGYSVSREKKERFSLILESASTNQTSMYLCASSLSRGGEKLFFGSGTQLSVL.

The rearrangement uses TRBV6-1 and TRBJ1-1; D is perhaps TRBD1 (6 bases). The ends were cut back, 7 bases at V and 3 bases at J, with 15 bases in the middle. This CDR3 region has 14 residues. Germline loops: CDR1 MNHNS, CDR2 SASEGT. The CDR3 spells CASIHRVADTEAFF. As DNA, the CDR3 is TGTGCCAGCATACACAGGGTGGCCGACACTGAAGCTTTCTTT.

The CDR3 bases are TGTGCCAGCAGCCAAGGGCCTCTTTACGAGCAGTACTTC. Amino acid sequence: CASSQGPLYEQYF. The chain carries TRBV14 and TRBJ2-7; D uncertain. The CDR3 is 13 amino acids. The V and J ends lost 1 base and 4 bases respectively, with 8 bases between them. Germline loops: CDR1 SGHDN, CDR2 FVKESK. The entire variable domain, with the rest obtained from reference TRBV14 and TRBJ2-7, is as follows: EAGVTQFPSHSVIEKGQTVTLRCDPISGHDNLYWYRRVMGKEIKFLLHFVKESKQDESGMPNNRFLAERTGGTYSTLKVQPAELEDSGVYFCASSQGPLYEQYFGPGTRLTVT.

The chain has TRBV6-1 and TRBJ2-7, with 9 positions matching TRBD1. Trimming removed 7 bases from V and 4 bases from J; junction bases left unmatched: 8. This CDR3 spans 14 amino acids. The germline V gene encodes CDR1 MNHNS and CDR2 SASEGT. CDR3 sequence (DNA): TGTGCCAGCAACCGGGACAGGGCGATGTACGAGCAGTACTTC. Translation: CASNRDRAMYEQYF.

The chain recombines TRBV7-9 with TRBJ2-2; no reliable D call. Trimming removed 2 bases from V and 1 base from J, with 8 bases in between. The CDR3 has 15 amino acids. The V gene's germline CDR1 is SEHNR and CDR2 FQNEAQ (reference sequence). The CDR3 loop is CASSLTTGNTGELFF. DNA for the CDR3: TGTGCCAGCAGCTTAACGACCGGGAACACCGGGGAGCTGTTTTTT.

This chain links TRBV6-1 with TRBJ2-7; 7 nucleotides match TRBD1. The trim removed 1 base at V and 2 bases at J, leaving 14 bases unmatched. The germline CDR1 and CDR2 sequences are MNHNS and SASEGT. The CDR3 loop spans 18 amino acids. The CDR3 loop reads CASSEELFHRGLTYEQYF. For the CDR3, the DNA is TGTGCCAGCAGTGAAGAACTATTTCACAGGGGCCTCACCTACGAGCAGTACTTC.

This clone was picked up one time. The chain is built from TRBV27 and TRBJ2-6, with D possibly being TRBD1 or TRBD2 (5 bases each). With 5 bases removed from V and 6 bases from J, the gap between germline ends came to 11 bases. The CDR3 runs to 14 residues. Germline V gene sequence: CDR1 MNHEY, CDR2 SMNVEV (reference sequence). Here the CDR3 reads CASSEGREANVLTF. Here the CDR3 DNA reads TGTGCCAGCAGTGAGGGGCGAGAGGCCAACGTCCTGACTTTC.

The V call is TRBV12-5, the J call TRBJ2-3; TRBD2 agrees at 16 bases. V dropped 6 bases and J dropped 4; count of bases not matched to a gene: 13. Germline lookup yields CDR1 LGHNT and CDR2 FRNRAP. The CDR3 is made up of 19 amino acids. The CDR3 loop reads CASGLTRGLAGGRPDTQYF. In nucleotides, the CDR3 is TGTGCTAGTGGCCTGACCAGGGGACTAGCGGGGGGGCGCCCAGATACGCAGTATTTT.

This chain uses TRBV4-1 with TRBJ2-7; 12 bases agree with TRBD2. The CDR3 contains 18 residues. Trimming removed 4 bases from V and 1 base from J; junction bases left unmatched: 11. The germline V gene encodes CDR1 MGHRA and CDR2 YSYEKL. CDR3 bases: TGCGCCAGCAGCCGGCTAGGACTAGCGGGACGCTTTTCCTACGAGCAGTACTTC. It encodes CASSRLGLAGRFSYEQYF.

The gene calls are TRBV15 and TRBJ2-7; D ambiguous. Germline V gene data show CDR1 as LNHNV and CDR2 as YYDKDF (reference sequence). This CDR3 spans 13 amino acids. Trimming pared 6 bases from V and 2 bases from J, leaving 11 bases between. CDR3 region: CATSNLQTYEQYF. In nucleotides, the CDR3 is TGTGCCACCAGTAATTTACAGACCTACGAGCAGTACTTC.

The chain carries TRBV6-1 and TRBJ2-7; a weak D match, TRBD2 (6 bases). V dropped 5 bases and J dropped 3 bases, with 17 bases sitting between them. CDR3 size: 15 residues. Germline CDR1 reads MNHNS; CDR2 reads SASEGT. The CDR3 sequence: CASSPPRGGNYEQYF. The CDR3 nucleotides read TGTGCCAGCAGTCCGCCGCGGGGAGGAAACTACGAGCAGTACTTC.

V and J are TRBV27 and TRBJ2-7; D gene unclear. The CDR3 spans 17 residues. Germline assignment: CDR1 MNHEY and CDR2 SMNVEV (reference sequence). V shed 0 bases and J shed 6 bases, with 21 bases lying between them. The CDR3 sequence: CASSLSAPGQVLTEQYF. CDR3 DNA sequence: TGTGCCAGCAGTTTATCGGCTCCGGGCCAGGTGCTCACCGAGCAGTACTTC.

The rearrangement uses TRBV6-4 and TRBJ2-5, with D unresolved. Trimming took 0 bases from V and 2 from J, leaving 7 bases between them. The CDR3 is 14 residues long. CDR1 and CDR2 (germline): MRHNA, SNTAGT. CDR3 bases: TGTGCCAGCAGTGACTCGACGCCTCAAGAGACCCAGTACTTC. Residues: CASSDSTPQETQYF.

This clone has more than one count but fewer than ten. A read error may produce the germline difference seen at one junction end. V and J are TRBV5-1 and TRBJ1-2; D remains ambiguous. CDR3 length: 13 amino acids. Per the germline V gene, CDR1 is SGHRS and CDR2 is YFSETQ. The CDR3, as DNA: TGCGCCAGCAGCTTGGTACCTAATTATGGCTACACCTTC. Translating gives CASSLVPNYGYTF.

This clone appeared a few times. The V gene is TRBV18, the J gene TRBJ2-7, with D possibly matching TRBD1 (6 bases). V lost 4 bases and J 0 bases, leaving 13 bases between the germline ends. The CDR3 runs to 15 residues. CDR1 and CDR2 (germline): KGHSH, LQKENI. CDR3 residues: CASSRDRFASYEQYF. In DNA, the CDR3 is TGTGCCAGCTCACGCGACAGGTTTGCCTCCTACGAGCAGTACTTC.

For the CDR3, the DNA is TGTGCCAGCAGTCTGACTAGCGTCGAGTTCTTC. It codes for CASSLTSVEFF. V gene TRBV2 combines with J gene TRBJ2-1, with 8 bases lining up with TRBD2. Germline assignment: CDR1 SNHLY and CDR2 FYNNEI. With V trimmed by 5 bases and J by 14 bases, 5 bases remained unmatched. This CDR3 is 11 amino acids long.